The T cell receptor beta chain under discussion was sequenced for a study of CD8 T cells in Susac syndrome. The V gene lost 0 bases and the J gene lost 8 bases, with 13 bases spanning the gap. Germline V lookup: CDR1 GTSNPN, CDR2 SVGIG (reference sequence). This CDR3 is built from 14 residues. Sequencing of TCR beta was carried out in blood CD8+ and CD4+ T cells. As controls, healthy donors matched for age and sex were used. CD8+ and CD4+ T cells were negatively isolated; TEMRA cells were FACS-enriched. RNA in amounts of about 0.5 to 1 ug was reverse transcribed with random hexamers. The amplification used immunoSEQ multiplex PCR on TCR beta CDR3; it spanned 54 Vbeta and 13 Jbeta. In TCRdb, the immunoSEQ multiplex PCR reads were re-called with MiXCR into one record per CDR3 protein. The table records around 99,000 distinct CDR3 sequences, 90% to 98% of them present only once.

The chain joins TRBV30 to TRBJ1-4; D uncertain. The origin of this receptor is a human donor in good health. Sequenced: CD4+ T cells from PBMCs. CDR3 nucleotide sequence: TGTGCCTGGAGTGTATACGAGATTGGGGAAAAACTGTTTTTT. Its translation is CAWSVYEIGEKLFF.